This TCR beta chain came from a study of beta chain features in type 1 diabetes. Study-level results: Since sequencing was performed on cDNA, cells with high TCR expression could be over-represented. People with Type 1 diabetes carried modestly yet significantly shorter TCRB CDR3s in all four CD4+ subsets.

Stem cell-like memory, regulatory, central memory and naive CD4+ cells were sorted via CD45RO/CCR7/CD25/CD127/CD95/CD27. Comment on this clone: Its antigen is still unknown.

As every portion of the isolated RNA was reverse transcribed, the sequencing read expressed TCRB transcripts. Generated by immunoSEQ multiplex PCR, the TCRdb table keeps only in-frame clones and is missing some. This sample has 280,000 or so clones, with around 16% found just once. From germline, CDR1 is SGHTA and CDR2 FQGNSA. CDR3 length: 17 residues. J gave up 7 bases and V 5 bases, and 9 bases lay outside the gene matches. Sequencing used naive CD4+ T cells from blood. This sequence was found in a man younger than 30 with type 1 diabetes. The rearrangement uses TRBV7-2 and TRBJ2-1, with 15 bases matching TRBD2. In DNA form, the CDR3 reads TGTGCCAGCAGCCCCGGACTAGCGGGGGGGCCTGAAAATGAGCAGTTCTTC. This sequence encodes CASSPGLAGGPENEQFF.